These 8 T cell receptor beta chains were all obtained from the same sample, sequenced in a study of tumor and adjacent non-tumor tissue in lung cancer. Three rounds of nested PCR, following a modified ARM-PCR protocol, produced the TCRbeta library. TCRdb analysed the multiplex PCR reads with MiXCR anew, one entry per CDR3 protein. Altogether approximately 100,000 distinct CDR3 sequences are present, roughly 77% being singletons, with the ten largest covering 37%. This sample's RNA came from whole unsorted tissue. Sequencing input: lung tumor tissue. The source of these receptors is a woman in her sixties with non-small cell lung cancer.

J is TRBJ1-4 and V is TRBV25-1; D remains ambiguous. Looked up from germline, CDR1 is MGHDK and CDR2 is SYGVNS. The CDR3 totals 15 residues. The V and J ends lost 2 bases and 1 base respectively, with 8 bases between them. Here the CDR3 reads CASSEGYRTNEKLFF. CDR3 nucleotide sequence: TGTGCCAGCAGTGAAGGGTACCGAACTAATGAAAAACTGTTTTTT.

This clonotype was counted at least ten times. The V gene is TRBV12-3 or TRBV12-4, the J gene TRBJ1-3; tentative D call: TRBD1 (5 bases). V was trimmed by 1 base and J by 0 bases, leaving 16 bases between them. CDR3 size: 18 residues. CDR3 residues: CASSLGTGAGVSGNTIYF. CDR3 coding DNA: TGTGCCAGCAGTTTAGGTACCGGGGCGGGAGTCTCTGGAAACACCATATATTTT.

Points on this clonotype: The junction and the germline gene differ at one end; a read error may be behind it. The chain combines TRBV6-5 with TRBJ1-1; maybe TRBD1 (6 bases). CDR3 length equals 14 residues. Germline CDR1 reads MNHEY; CDR2 reads SVGAGI. The CDR3 DNA is TGTGCCAGCAGTTACTCCAGGGGCGACACTGAAGCTTCCTTT. Residues: CASSYSRGDTEASF.

With regard to this clonotype: Because the CDR3 is missing its conserved closing phenylalanine or tryptophan, this is likely a read error. V gene TRBV11-2 combines with J gene TRBJ1-6; no reliable D call. CDR3 length equals 14 residues. Germline-derived CDR1 and CDR2 are SGHAT and FQNNGV. CDR3 loop: CASSLEASNSPLHL. In DNA, the CDR3 is TGTGCCAGTAGCTTAGAAGCAAGTAATTCACCACTCCACTTA.

Turning to this clonotype: This may be a read error, as it is one base from a much larger clone. The conserved phenylalanine or tryptophan normally closing the CDR3 is absent here, so this likely arose from a read error. The chain recombines TRBV6-1 with TRBJ1-5; the D is unclear. Germline loops: CDR1 MNHNS, CDR2 SASEGT. Trimming took off 1 base at V and 3 bases at J, with 10 bases between the two ends. The CDR3 contains 15 residues. The CDR3 bases are TGTGCCAGCAGTGAAGGCATAGACCCCAATCAGCCCCAGCATTTA. Its protein product is CASSEGIDPNQPQHL.

Comment on this clonotype: One end of the junction varies from germline; a read error may be responsible. The chain is built from TRBV4-3 and TRBJ1-6; D remains ambiguous. Germline CDR1 and CDR2: LGHNA and YSLEER. The CDR3 extends over 18 amino acids. The CDR3 DNA is TGCGCCAGTAGCCAAGCCCTGATGGGCGGGCTCGAGGATTCACCCCTCTACTTT. Its translation is CASSQALMGGLEDSPLYF.

About this clonotype: Since a much larger clone is just one base distant, this may be a read error. CDR3 nucleotide sequence: TGTGTCAGCAGTTTTGCACAGGGGGCAATCAGGTCCTACAATGAGCAGTTCTTC. Translation: CVSSFAQGAIRSYNEQFF. The V call is TRBV28, the J call TRBJ2-1; 9 nucleotides match TRBD1. The CDR3 has 18 amino acids. The germline V gene encodes CDR1 MDHEN and CDR2 SYDVKM. Drawing the rest from reference TRBV28 and TRBJ2-1, the complete variable domain is DVKVTQSSRYLVKRTGEKVFLECVQDMDHENMFWYRQDPGLGLRLIYFSYDVKMKEKGDIPEGYSVSREKKERFSLILESASTNQTSMYLCVSSFAQGAIRSYNEQFFGPGTRLTVL.

On this clonotype itself: Because the CDR3 is missing its conserved closing phenylalanine or tryptophan, this is likely a read error. The chain uses TRBV10-2 and TRBJ1-2; a weak D match, TRBD1 (5 bases). The germline V gene encodes CDR1 WSHSY and CDR2 SAAADI. This CDR3 is built from 14 residues. CDR3 in amino acids: CACSVGSQGYGYTL. CDR3 coding DNA: TGCGCCTGCAGTGTTGGCAGCCAGGGCTATGGCTACACCCTC.